This TCR beta chain was profiled in a study of T cell changes during pregnancy in multiple sclerosis. Produced via immunoSEQ multiplex PCR; TCRdb's table is partial and in-frame only. Here the sample spans 35,000 to 55,000 clones, around 93% being singletons. This CDR3 is built from 16 residues. Looked up from germline, CDR1 is SGDLS and CDR2 is YYNGEE. V lost 2 bases to trimming and J lost 0 bases, with 14 bases between them. This clone was observed a few times. The J gene is TRBJ1-1, the V gene TRBV9; D is undetermined. The specimen was peripheral blood, collected in the third trimester of pregnancy. The clonotype comes from a female donor with multiple sclerosis, enrolled in a pregnancy study. CDR3 bases: TGTGCCAGCAGCGTGGGTACCTTACAGCTGAACACTGAAGCTTTCTTT. This sequence encodes CASSVGTLQLNTEAFF.